This T cell receptor beta chain was identified during a study of T cell changes during pregnancy in multiple sclerosis. The data were produced by immunoSEQ multiplex PCR, yet TCRdb's version contains in-frame clones alone and is incomplete. This table has about 27,000 clones, about 90% appearing once. Unmatched junction bases numbered 8, after V lost 5 bases and J lost 11 bases. Germline V lookup: CDR1 MNHEY, CDR2 SVGAGI. This CDR3 has 12 amino acids. The clonotype originates from a female donor with multiple sclerosis, enrolled in a pregnancy study. The J gene is TRBJ2-7, the V gene TRBV6-5; 8 bases agree with TRBD2. The sequencing used CD8+ T cells from peripheral blood mononuclear cells, collected in the second trimester of pregnancy. The CDR3, as DNA: TGTGCCAGCAGTACCCCGGGAGGGGGGGAGTACTTC. Its protein product is CASSTPGGGEYF.